This TCR beta chain was retrieved from a study of blood T cell repertoires in COVID-19 (dated by TCRdb to the early 2020s). With respect to the entire study: Collaborator samples came from the United States, Italy and Spain and covered acute and convalescent phases of COVID-19. Deeply sampled blood TCRbeta repertoires from subjects exposed to, actively infected with, or recovered from COVID-19 were included in the dataset. The samples were drawn from two sources: the first 160 participants of the ongoing ImmuneRACE study, and 950 to 1,500 subjects contributed by 6 global collaborators. The material from the prospective study consisted of cDNA or gDNA derived from T cells, B-cell-depleted T cells, or PBMCs. Where available, HLA class I and class II types were taken from metadata supplied by the sample provider and were not determined by assay-based typing. A de-identified subject ID, COVID-19 status, age in years and sex were almost always included in the sample metadata. The repertoires were made available in a free public database intended to serve as a resource for research on the immune response to SARS-CoV-2. The research as a whole found: How much clinical and demographic metadata was included differed by source and by participant, and the metadata was provided uncurated.

TCRbeta CDR3 regions were amplified from genomic DNA using the immunoSEQ Assay, a bias-controlled multiplex PCR. The paper's processing steps were these. Nucleated cell counts per sample were estimated from amplification of reference gene primers within the assay. To quantify the absolute abundance of each unique TCRbeta CDR3 rearrangement, sequence reads were collapsed and filtered. For each sample, productive Simpson clonality was calculated as the square root of Simpson's diversity index over productive rearrangements. Sourced from immuneACCESS, this table was stored by TCRdb with only in-frame sequences that have V and J called. A share of the clones is absent; for the studies checked, an unresolved V gene accounts for under half, and the remainder has no known explanation. That table supplies the V and J calls and clone size; D and trimming were determined from the DNA. The table for this sample lists some 150,000 clones; 80% to 90% of them were counted only once. The ten biggest clones cover approximately 9.2% of the sample.

The CDR3 measures 17 amino acids from cysteine to phenylalanine. Of the read, only the CDR3 DNA is kept; its 51 bases are in frame from base 1. Here V drops 2 bases and J drops 4 bases, and the junction holds 9 bases not matched to any gene. Per the germline V gene (reference sequence), GTSNPN is the CDR1 and SVGIG is the CDR2. Points on this clone: Its specific antigen is unknown. One base away there is no much larger clone; base qualities are not given.

Each collaborating institution followed its own protocols to collect whole blood in K2EDTA tubes. For TCRbeta analysis, collaborators shipped samples in one of three forms: frozen whole blood, isolated PBMCs, or DNA extracted from either of those sample types. The sequencing input was peripheral blood. The chain is encoded by TRBV30 joined to TRBJ2-5, and 14 junction bases match TRBD2. This receptor was taken from a human donor with acute or convalescent COVID-19. The donor label of this sample is uncertain. The sequence in DNA is TGTGCCTGGAGTCAAGGACTAGCGGGGGGTCATGGAGAGACCCAGTACTTC. Protein translation: CAWSQGLAGGHGETQYF.